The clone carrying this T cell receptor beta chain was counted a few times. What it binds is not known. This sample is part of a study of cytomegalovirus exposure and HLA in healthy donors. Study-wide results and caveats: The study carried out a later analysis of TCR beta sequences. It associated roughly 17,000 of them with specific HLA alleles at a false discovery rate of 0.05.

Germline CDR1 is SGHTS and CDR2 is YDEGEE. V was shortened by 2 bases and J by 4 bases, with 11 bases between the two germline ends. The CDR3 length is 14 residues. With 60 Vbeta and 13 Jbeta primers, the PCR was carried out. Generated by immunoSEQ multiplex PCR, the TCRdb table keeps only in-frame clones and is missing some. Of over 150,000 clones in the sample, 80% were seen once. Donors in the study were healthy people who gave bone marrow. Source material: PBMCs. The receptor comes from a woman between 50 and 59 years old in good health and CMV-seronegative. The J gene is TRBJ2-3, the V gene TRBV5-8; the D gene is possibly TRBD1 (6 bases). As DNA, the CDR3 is TGTGCCAGCAGCTTACAGGGTCGGTCAGATACGCAGTATTTT. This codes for CASSLQGRSDTQYF.